This TCR beta chain was identified in a study of pediatric ulcerative colitis. Study-wide results and caveats: Blood-rectal clonal overlap within each person was significantly higher in ulcerative colitis patients than controls.

This was a survey-level run. This table comes from immunoSEQ multiplex PCR, and its TCRdb copy is limited to in-frame clones, with some not included. The table lists thousands of clones, nearly 90% of them singletons. A note on this clone: Its antigen remains unidentified.

This CDR3 is built from 15 residues. V was trimmed by 0 bases and J by 2 bases, leaving 8 bases between them. Germline V gene data show CDR1 as LGHNA and CDR2 as YSLEER. The TCR originated in a girl under 18 who was a control in a study of pediatric ulcerative colitis. Sequenced material: blood. This chain uses TRBV4-3 with TRBJ1-5; D gene ambiguous. CDR3 sequence reads: CASSQDGMGNQPQHF. DNA for the CDR3: TGCGCCAGCAGCCAAGATGGGATGGGCAATCAGCCCCAGCATTTT.